This T cell receptor (beta chain) was captured in a study of blood T cell repertoires in COVID-19. As for the study in general: The samples span acute and convalescent COVID-19 from the United States, Italy and Spain. T cells, B-cell-depleted T cells, or PBMCs supplied cDNA or gDNA.

In the original workflow: Amplification of reference gene primers provided the estimated nucleated cell counts. The data were produced by immunoSEQ multiplex PCR, yet TCRdb's version contains in-frame clones alone and is incomplete. The DNA was the basis for D and trimming; V, J and clone size are from that table. The top ten clones hold over 7% of a sample with approximately 170,000 clones, approximately 90% of them seen once. The CDR3 is 17 residues long. The V end was cut by 5 bases, the J end by 2 bases, with 19 bases between. Germline CDR1 and CDR2: SGHVS and FQNEAQ. The sample comprised peripheral blood. This sequence was found in a woman of 80 years or more in a cohort sampled during active or convalescent COVID-19. The V and J genes are TRBV7-8 and TRBJ1-5, with a possible D match to TRBD1 (6 bases). CDR3 region: CASSPSWTVLGNQPQHF. The CDR3 DNA reads as TGTGCCAGCAGCCCCTCCTGGACAGTCCTGGGCAATCAGCCCCAGCATTTT.